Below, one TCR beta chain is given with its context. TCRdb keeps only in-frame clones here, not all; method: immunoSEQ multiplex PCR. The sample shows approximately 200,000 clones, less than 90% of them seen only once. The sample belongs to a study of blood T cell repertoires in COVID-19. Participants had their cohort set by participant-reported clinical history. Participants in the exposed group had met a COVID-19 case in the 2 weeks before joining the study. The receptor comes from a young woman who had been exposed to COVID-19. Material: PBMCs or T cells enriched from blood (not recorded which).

DNA of the CDR3: TGTGCCAGCAAAAGGGAGAGGGAGGGGTCTCAGCCCCAGCATTTT. It is translated as CASKREREGSQPQHF. J is TRBJ1-5 and V is TRBV2; a possible D gene is TRBD1 (5 bases). Trimming cost V 7 bases and J 6 bases, with 19 bases left between them. The CDR3 extends over 15 amino acids. Germline CDR1 SNHLY, CDR2 FYNNEI.